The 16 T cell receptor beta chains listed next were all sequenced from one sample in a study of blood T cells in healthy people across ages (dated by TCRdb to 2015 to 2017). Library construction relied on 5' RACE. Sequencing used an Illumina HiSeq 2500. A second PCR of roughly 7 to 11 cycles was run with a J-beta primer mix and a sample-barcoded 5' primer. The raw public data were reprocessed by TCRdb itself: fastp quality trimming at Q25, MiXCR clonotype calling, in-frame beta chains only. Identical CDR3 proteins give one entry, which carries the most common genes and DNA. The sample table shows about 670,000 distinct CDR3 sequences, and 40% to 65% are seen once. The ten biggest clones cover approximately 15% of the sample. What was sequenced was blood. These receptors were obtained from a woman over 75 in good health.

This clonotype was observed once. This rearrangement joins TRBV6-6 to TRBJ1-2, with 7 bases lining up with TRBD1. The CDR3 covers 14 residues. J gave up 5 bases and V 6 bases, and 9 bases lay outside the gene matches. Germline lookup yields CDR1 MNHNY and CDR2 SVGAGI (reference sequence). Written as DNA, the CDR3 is TGTGCCAGCAGCAGAGGGGGCTCGGAATATGGCTACACCTTC. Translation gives CASSRGGSEYGYTF.

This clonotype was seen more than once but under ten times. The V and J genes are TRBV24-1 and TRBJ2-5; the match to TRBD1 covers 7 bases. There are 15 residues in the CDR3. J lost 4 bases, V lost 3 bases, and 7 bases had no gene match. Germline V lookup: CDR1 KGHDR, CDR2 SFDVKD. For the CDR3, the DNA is TGTGCCACCAGTGATGCTACGACAGGGAGAGAGACCCAGTACTTC. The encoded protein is CATSDATTGRETQYF.

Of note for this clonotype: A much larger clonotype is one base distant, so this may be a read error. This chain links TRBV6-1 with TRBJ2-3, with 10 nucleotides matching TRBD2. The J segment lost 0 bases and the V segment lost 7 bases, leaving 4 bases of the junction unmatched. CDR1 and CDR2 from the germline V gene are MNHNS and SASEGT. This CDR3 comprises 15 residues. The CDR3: CASTRTSGSTDTQYF. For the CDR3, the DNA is TGTGCCAGCACCAGGACTAGCGGAAGCACAGATACGCAGTATTTT.

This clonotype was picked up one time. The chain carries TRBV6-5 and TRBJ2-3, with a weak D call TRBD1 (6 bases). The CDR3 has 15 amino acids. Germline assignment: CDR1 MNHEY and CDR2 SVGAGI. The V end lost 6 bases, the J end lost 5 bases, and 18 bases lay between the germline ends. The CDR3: CASRQTQGHGDTQYF. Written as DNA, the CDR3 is TGTGCCAGCAGGCAAACCCAGGGGCATGGAGATACGCAGTATTTT.

The CDR3, as DNA: TGCGCCAGCAGCCGTTACCGGGACATAGATAGCAATCAGCCCCAGCATTTT. The encoded protein is CASSRYRDIDSNQPQHF. The chain joins TRBV4-1 to TRBJ1-5; possible D gene TRBD1, 6 bases. V gave up 4 bases and J gave up 0 bases, with 16 bases separating them. CDR3 length: 17 amino acids. Germline V gives CDR1 MGHRA, CDR2 YSYEKL.

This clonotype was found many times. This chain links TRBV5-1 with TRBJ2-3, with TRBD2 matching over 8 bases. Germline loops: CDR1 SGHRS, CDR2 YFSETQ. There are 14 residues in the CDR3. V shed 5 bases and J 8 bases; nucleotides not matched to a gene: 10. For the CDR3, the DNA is TGCGCCAGCAGGGACACTAGCGGTCTTGGTACGCAGTATTTT. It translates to CASRDTSGLGTQYF.

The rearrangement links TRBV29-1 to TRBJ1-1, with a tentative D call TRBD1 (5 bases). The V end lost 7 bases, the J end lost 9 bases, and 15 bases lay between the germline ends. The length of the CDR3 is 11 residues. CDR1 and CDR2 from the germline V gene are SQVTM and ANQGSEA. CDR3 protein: CSAVQATQAFF. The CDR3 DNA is TGCAGCGCCGTACAGGCCACCCAAGCTTTCTTT.

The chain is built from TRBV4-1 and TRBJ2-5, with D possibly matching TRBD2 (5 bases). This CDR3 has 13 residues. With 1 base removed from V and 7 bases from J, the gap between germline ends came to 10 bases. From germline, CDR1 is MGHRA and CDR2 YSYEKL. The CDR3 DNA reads TGCGCCAGCAGCCAAGGTCTAGCAGGGACCCAGTACTTC. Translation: CASSQGLAGTQYF.

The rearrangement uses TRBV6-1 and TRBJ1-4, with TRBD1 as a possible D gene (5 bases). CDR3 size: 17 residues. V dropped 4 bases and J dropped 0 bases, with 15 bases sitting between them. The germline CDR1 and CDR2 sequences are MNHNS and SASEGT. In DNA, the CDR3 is TGTGCCAGCAGTGTGGGGCGGCCTTGGACAACTAATGAAAAACTGTTTTTT. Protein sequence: CASSVGRPWTTNEKLFF.

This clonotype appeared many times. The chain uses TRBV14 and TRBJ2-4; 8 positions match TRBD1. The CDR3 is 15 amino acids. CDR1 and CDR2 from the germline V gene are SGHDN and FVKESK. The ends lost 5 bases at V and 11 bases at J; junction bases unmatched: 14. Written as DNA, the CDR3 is TGTGCCAGCAGCACCCGGACAGGGCGAGGTTTGGTTCAGTACTTC. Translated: CASSTRTGRGLVQYF.

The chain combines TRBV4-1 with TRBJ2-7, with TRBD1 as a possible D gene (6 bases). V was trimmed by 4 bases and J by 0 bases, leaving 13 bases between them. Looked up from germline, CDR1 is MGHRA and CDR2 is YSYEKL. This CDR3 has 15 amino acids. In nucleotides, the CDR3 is TGCGCCAGCAGCCCGTACAAGGACAGCTCCTACGAGCAGTACTTC. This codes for CASSPYKDSSYEQYF.

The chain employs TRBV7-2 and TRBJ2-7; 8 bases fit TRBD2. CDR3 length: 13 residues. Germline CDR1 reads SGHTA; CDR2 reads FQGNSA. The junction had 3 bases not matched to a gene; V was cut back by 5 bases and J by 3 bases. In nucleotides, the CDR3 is TGTGCCAGCAGCGCTCTAGCGGGCTACGAGCAGTACTTC. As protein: CASSALAGYEQYF.

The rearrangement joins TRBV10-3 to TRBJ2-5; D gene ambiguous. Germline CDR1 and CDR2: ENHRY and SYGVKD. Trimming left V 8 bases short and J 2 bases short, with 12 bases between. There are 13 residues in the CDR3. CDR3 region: CAISKQYQETQYF. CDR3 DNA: TGTGCCATCTCCAAACAGTATCAAGAGACCCAGTACTTC.

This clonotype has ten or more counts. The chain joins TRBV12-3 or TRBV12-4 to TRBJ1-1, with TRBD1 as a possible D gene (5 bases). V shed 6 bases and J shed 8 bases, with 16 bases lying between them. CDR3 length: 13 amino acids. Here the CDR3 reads CASRSSGAGEAFF. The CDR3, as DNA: TGTGCCAGCAGGTCTTCTGGGGCGGGAGAAGCTTTCTTT.

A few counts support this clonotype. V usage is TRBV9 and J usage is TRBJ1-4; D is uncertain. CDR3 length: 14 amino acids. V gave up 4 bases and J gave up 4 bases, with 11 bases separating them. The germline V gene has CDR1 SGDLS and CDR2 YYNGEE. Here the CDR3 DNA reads TGTGCCAGCAGCCCCCCCGGGGTTAATGAAAAACTGTTTTTT. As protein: CASSPPGVNEKLFF.

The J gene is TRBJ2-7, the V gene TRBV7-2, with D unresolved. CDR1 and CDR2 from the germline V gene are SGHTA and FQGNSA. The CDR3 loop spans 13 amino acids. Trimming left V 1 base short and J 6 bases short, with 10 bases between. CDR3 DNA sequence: TGTGCCAGCAGCTTAGACAGATTCTCCGAGCAGTACTTC. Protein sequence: CASSLDRFSEQYF. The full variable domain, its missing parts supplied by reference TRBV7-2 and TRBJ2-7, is GAGVSQSPSNKVTEKGKDVELRCDPISGHTALYWYRQSLGQGLEFLIYFQGNSAPDKSGLPSDRFSAERTGGSVSTLTIQRTQQEDSAVYLCASSLDRFSEQYFGPGTRLTVT.